This T cell receptor beta chain is drawn from a study of T cell changes during pregnancy in multiple sclerosis. Germline V gene lookup returns CDR1 SNHLY and CDR2 FYNNEI. The V segment lost 5 bases and the J segment 14 bases; nucleotides outside the gene matches: 14. There are 15 residues in the CDR3. Only in-frame clones appear in the TCRdb table, and some are missing; sequencing was by immunoSEQ multiplex PCR. The table has about 36,000 clones, roughly 91% seen once. This clone appeared a single time. The sequence came from a female donor in good health, enrolled as a control in a pregnancy study. This chain uses TRBV2 with TRBJ2-1; 11 bases agree with TRBD2. This sample comprised CD4+ T cells from peripheral blood mononuclear cells, obtained in the second trimester of pregnancy. The chain's CDR3 is CASSTITLAGDWKFF. The CDR3 DNA reads as TGTGCCAGCAGTACAATCACACTAGCGGGAGATTGGAAGTTCTTC.